Listed below are T cell receptor beta chains from one sample, sequenced in a study of read filtering for tumor transcriptome and immune sequencing. TCRdb independently ran MiXCR on the reads; one entry per CDR3 protein. Among tens of thousands of distinct CDR3 sequences listed, 20% to 25% were seen once. The sample comprised a population of CD138-negative cells sorted from bone marrow. The receptors shown here come from a donor aged 40 or older with multiple myeloma. CDR3s include the opening cysteine and the closing phenylalanine or tryptophan. D genes are given only for firm matches. For some rows the clone size is stated as once, few or many, or as a class when expanded; others skip it.

d_call	v_call	j_call	clone_size	cdr3_nt	cdr3_aa
.	TRBV11-1	TRBJ2-3	few	TGTGCCAGCAGCGTCCTCAGGGGGGGCCGAGATACGCAGTATTTT	CASSVLRGGRDTQYF
TRBD1	TRBV5-1	TRBJ1-1	many	TGCGCCAGCAGCGCGACGACAGGGGTGAACACTGAAGCTTTCTTT	CASSATTGVNTEAFF
.	TRBV12-3/TRBV12-4	TRBJ1-5	few	TGTGCCAGCAGTTTTAGCGGGCGGACCTATAGCAATCAGCCCCAGCATTTT	CASSFSGRTYSNQPQHF
TRBD1	TRBV14	TRBJ2-7	many	TGTGCCAGCAGCCCGCACGACAGGGACGGGCCGGAGCAGTACTTC	CASSPHDRDGPEQYF
.	TRBV3-1	TRBJ1-5	many	TGTGCCAGCAGCCGGGCGGTGAGGCAGCCCCAGCATTTT	CASSRAVRQPQHF
.	TRBV29-1	TRBJ2-7	many	TGCAGCGTTGACGAGGGGTACGAGCAGTACTTC	CSVDEGYEQYF
TRBD1	TRBV11-2	TRBJ2-7	.	TGTGCCAGCAGGCCCATCGCCGGGACAGGATCGTACGAGCAGTACTTC	CASRPIAGTGSYEQYF
TRBD1	TRBV28	TRBJ1-5	.	TGTGCCAGCTGGGGGTCAGGGGGTCCACTAACCAATCAGCCCCAGCATTTT	CASWGSGGPLTNQPQHF
.	TRBV29-1	TRBJ2-1	many	TGCAGCGTTGGGGCAGGGGACAATGAGCAGTTCTTC	CSVGAGDNEQFF
.	TRBV9	TRBJ2-3	many	TGTGCCAGCAGCGTAGATCAGCGGTACACAGATACGCAGTATTTT	CASSVDQRYTDTQYF
.	TRBV28	TRBJ1-5	many	TGTGCCAGCAGTTTACCCGGCCAGCCCCAGCATTTT	CASSLPGQPQHF
.	TRBV28	TRBJ2-2	many	TGTGCCAGCAGTGGACTGGCCCGGGAGCTGTTTTTT	CASSGLARELFF
.	TRBV20-1	TRBJ2-3	.	TGCAGTGTGGTACGAAGGGTGGGAGATACGCAGTATTTT	CSVVRRVGDTQYF
.	TRBV25-1	TRBJ1-4	many	TGTGCCACCCAGTGGGGATCTAATGAAAAACTGTTTTTT	CATQWGSNEKLFF
.	TRBV7-2	TRBJ2-3	many	TGTGCCAGCAGCTTAGGGACAGCCACAGATACGCAGTATTTT	CASSLGTATDTQYF
.	TRBV7-8	TRBJ2-1	.	TGTGCCAGGAGCTCCTTGCTGTGGAATTACGATGAGCAGTTCTTC	CARSSLLWNYDEQFF
.	TRBV20-1	TRBJ1-5	few	TGCAGTGCTGGGGATAATCAGCCCCAGCATTTT	CSAGDNQPQHF
.	TRBV2	TRBJ1-5	many	TGTGCCAGCAGTGACGTAATGGCGGGATATCTGCAGCCCCAGCATTTT	CASSDVMAGYLQPQHF
TRBD1	TRBV18	TRBJ1-2	few	TGTGCCAGCTCCCAAGGACAGGGCCCCGTGAACTATGGCTACACCTTC	CASSQGQGPVNYGYTF
TRBD1	TRBV5-1	TRBJ1-2	.	TGCGCCAGCAGCCCGAGGACAGGGGATGCCTATGGCTACACCTTC	CASSPRTGDAYGYTF
.	TRBV10-3	TRBJ1-2	few	TGTGCCATCAGTAGGACAGAAGCTAACTATGGCTACACCTTC	CAISRTEANYGYTF
.	TRBV20-1	TRBJ2-3	few	TGCAGTGCCGGACTCGTGGCAGTCACAGATACGCAGTATTTT	CSAGLVAVTDTQYF